The clone carrying this T cell receptor beta chain was counted a single time. Its cognate antigen is unknown. These data belong to a study of long-term antiretroviral therapy in people with HIV. Study-wide findings and caveats: Diversity rose after ART but stayed below transplant donor controls.

Researchers ran immunoSEQ v3.0 at survey level. The protocol was immunoSEQ multiplex PCR, while the TCRdb copy is restricted to in-frame clones and leaves out a portion. The sample yields roughly 28,000 clones, roughly 80% seen once. Trimming removed 6 bases at V and 4 bases at J, with 17 bases between. There are 15 residues in the CDR3. Germline-derived CDR1 and CDR2 are MNHNS and SASEGT. The chain joins TRBV6-1 to TRBJ2-3; TRBD1 or TRBD2 may be the D gene (5 bases each). The TCR comes from a man aged 35-49 years with HIV. The sequencing here drew on unsorted PBMCs, taken 3 years after starting antiretroviral therapy. DNA of the CDR3: TGTGCCAGCAGCCCAGGGCAGGCCGGGGCAGATACGCAGTATTTT. As protein: CASSPGQAGADTQYF.